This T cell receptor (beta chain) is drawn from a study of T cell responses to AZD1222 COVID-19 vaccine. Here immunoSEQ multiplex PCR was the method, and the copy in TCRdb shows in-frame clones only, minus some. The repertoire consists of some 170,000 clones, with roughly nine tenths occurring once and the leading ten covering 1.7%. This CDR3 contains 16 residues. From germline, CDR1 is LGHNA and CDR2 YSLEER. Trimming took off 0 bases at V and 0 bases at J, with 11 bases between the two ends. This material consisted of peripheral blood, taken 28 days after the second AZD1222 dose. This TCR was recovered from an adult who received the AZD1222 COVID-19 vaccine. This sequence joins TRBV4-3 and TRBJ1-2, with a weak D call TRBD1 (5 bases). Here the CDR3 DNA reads TGCGCCAGCAGCCAAGATCGGGGGAGGACTAACTATGGCTACACCTTC. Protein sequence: CASSQDRGRTNYGYTF.